The 30 T cell receptor beta chains reported below all come from one sample, sequenced in a study of response to subunit inactivated influenza vaccine. From the RT-PCR reads, TCRdb called clonotypes with MiXCR, one entry per CDR3 protein. The table shows just under 550,000 distinct CDR3 sequences, with roughly 23% occurring only once. These data were also reused for a study on T cells expressing NK-cell markers. That study adds: Researchers built TCR beta cDNA using 5'RACE template switching with UMIs.

The sample in question was CD4+ T cells sorted from PBMCs, obtained 11 to 12 days after vaccination. The receptors stem from a man in his fifties or sixties who received an inactivated influenza vaccine.

This clonotype was counted between two and nine times. V and J are TRBV15 and TRBJ2-5; D is uncertain. This CDR3 spans 12 amino acids. Trimming stripped 2 bases from V and 4 bases from J, with 5 bases between. CDR1 is LNHNV and CDR2 is YYDKDF in the germline V gene (reference sequence). This CDR3 reads CATSRNLETQYF. As DNA, the CDR3 is TGTGCCACCAGCAGAAATCTAGAGACCCAGTACTTC.

This clonotype was seen ten or more times. The chain employs TRBV11-2 and TRBJ2-2, with D maybe TRBD2 (6 bases). The germline V gene encodes CDR1 SGHAT and CDR2 FQNNGV. The CDR3 has 12 residues. V was shortened by 5 bases and J by 7 bases, with 8 bases between the two germline ends. The CDR3 loop is CASSRRGGELFF. Here the CDR3 DNA reads TGTGCCAGCAGCCGGCGGGGCGGGGAGCTGTTTTTT.

This clonotype was observed many times. This chain joins TRBV29-1 and TRBJ2-7; 7 bases fit TRBD1. Germline V gene data show CDR1 as SQVTM and CDR2 as ANQGSEA. J was trimmed by 4 bases and V by 7 bases; bases with no gene match: 10. This CDR3 spans 13 amino acids. CDR3 region: CSALGEGAYEQYF. DNA for the CDR3: TGCAGCGCCCTGGGAGAGGGGGCTTACGAGCAGTACTTC.

The chain is built from TRBV20-1 and TRBJ2-7; maybe TRBD2 (6 bases). The V end was cut by 6 bases, the J end by 0 bases, with 15 bases between. CDR3 size: 14 residues. The V gene's germline CDR1 is DFQATT and CDR2 SNEGSKA (reference sequence). DNA for the CDR3: TGCAGTGCCTACCGGGACTGGAGCTCCTACGAGCAGTACTTC. Its protein product is CSAYRDWSSYEQYF.

This clonotype was detected only a few times. The V and J genes are TRBV6-2 or TRBV6-3 and TRBJ2-7; TRBD2 matches 8 bases. The ends lost 6 bases at V and 0 bases at J; junction bases unmatched: 7. Germline assignment: CDR1 MNHEY and CDR2 SVGEGT. The CDR3 consists of 15 residues. The CDR3 bases are TGTGCCAGCAGACTTACTAGCGGTCCCTCCTACGAGCAGTACTTC. Residues: CASRLTSGPSYEQYF.

The chain joins TRBV7-3 to TRBJ2-3; the match to TRBD2 covers 9 bases. The CDR3 length is 15 residues. Germline CDR1 and CDR2: SGHTA and FQGTGA. V trimming: 5 bases; J trimming: 2 bases; junction bases outside the gene matches: 5. This CDR3 reads CASSLTSGITDTQYF. DNA of the CDR3: TGTGCCAGCAGCCTGACTAGCGGAATCACAGATACGCAGTATTTT.

This clonotype was counted at least ten times. V is TRBV7-2 and J is TRBJ2-2; 13 bases match TRBD2. The CDR3 totals 15 residues. Germline V gene sequence: CDR1 SGHTA, CDR2 FQGNSA. With 5 bases clipped from V and 5 bases from J, the junction kept 2 bases outside the gene matches. CDR3 loop: CASSLTSGGTGELFF. CDR3 coding DNA: TGTGCCAGCAGCCTGACTAGCGGGGGGACCGGGGAGCTGTTTTTT.

This clonotype was found many times. The chain uses TRBV15 and TRBJ1-2; possibly TRBD1 for D (5 bases). The CDR3 runs to 15 residues. CDR1 and CDR2 (germline): LNHNV, YYDKDF (reference sequence). Trimming pared 4 bases from V and 4 bases from J, leaving 16 bases between. DNA for the CDR3: TGTGCCACCAGCACCCTGGAGGGGAGGAGCTATGGCTACACCTTC. It encodes CATSTLEGRSYGYTF.

The chain employs TRBV18 and TRBJ1-2, with D maybe TRBD1 (5 bases). The CDR3 runs to 13 residues. V shed 2 bases and J shed 6 bases, with 10 bases lying between them. Germline-derived CDR1 and CDR2 are KGHSH and LQKENI. CDR3 in DNA: TGTGCCAGCTCACCAGACCGGGGCCATGGCTACACCTTC. As protein: CASSPDRGHGYTF.

This clonotype showed up just a few times. The rearrangement links TRBV6-1 to TRBJ2-1; 7 bases fit TRBD2. Germline V gene lookup returns CDR1 MNHNS and CDR2 SASEGT. The CDR3 is 16 residues long. The V and J ends lost 6 bases and 2 bases, in that order; junction bases with no gene match: 10. CDR3 nucleotide sequence: TGTGCCAGCAGAGGTCTAGCGGCAACAGCCTACAATGAGCAGTTCTTC. Translating gives CASRGLAATAYNEQFF.

The chain uses TRBV7-2 and TRBJ1-4; D is unclear. This CDR3 contains 14 residues. Germline CDR1 is SGHTA and CDR2 is FQGNSA. V lost 5 bases and J lost 0, with 7 bases in between. The CDR3 sequence is CASSRRATNEKLFF. The CDR3 DNA sequence: TGTGCCAGCAGCAGACGGGCAACTAATGAAAAACTGTTTTTT.

The genes are TRBV28 and TRBJ2-1; TRBD2 might be the D (7 bases). From germline, CDR1 is MDHEN and CDR2 SYDVKM. V was trimmed by 3 bases and J by 8 bases, leaving 17 bases between them. This CDR3 region has 15 residues. The CDR3 sequence is CASSLSGGRYDEQFF. The CDR3 DNA is TGTGCCAGCAGTTTGTCGGGGGGCAGGTACGATGAGCAGTTCTTC.

The chain recombines TRBV11-2 with TRBJ2-1; 11 bases align to TRBD2. Germline loops: CDR1 SGHAT, CDR2 FQNNGV. With 9 bases clipped from V and 9 bases from J, the junction kept 10 bases outside the gene matches. The CDR3 consists of 14 residues. Here the CDR3 DNA reads TGTGCCAGTGACATAGCGGGGGGGCCGGGTGAGCAGTTCTTC. It encodes CASDIAGGPGEQFF.

This sequence joins TRBV27 and TRBJ2-1; 8 bases are shared with TRBD2. V was pared by 5 bases and J by 4 bases, with 7 bases of the junction left unmatched. The CDR3 consists of 15 residues. The germline V gene encodes CDR1 MNHEY and CDR2 SMNVEV (reference sequence). The CDR3 protein is CASSLRTSQYNEQFF. CDR3 bases: TGTGCCAGCAGTCTACGGACTAGCCAGTACAATGAGCAGTTCTTC.

This clonotype was seen a handful of times. This chain links TRBV29-1 with TRBJ2-1; possibly TRBD1 for D (5 bases). Germline loops: CDR1 SQVTM, CDR2 ANQGSEA. CDR3 length: 14 residues. Trimming removed 4 bases at V and 1 base at J, with 11 bases between. CDR3 amino acids: CSVGGGFSYNEQFF. In nucleotides, the CDR3 is TGCAGCGTTGGGGGCGGATTTTCCTACAATGAGCAGTTCTTC.

A few counts support this clonotype. V and J are TRBV3-1 and TRBJ2-7; weak D call: TRBD2 (6 bases). Germline V gene lookup returns CDR1 LGHDT and CDR2 YNNKEL (reference sequence). The ends were cut back, 1 base at V and 3 bases at J, with 22 bases in the middle. The CDR3 has 18 residues. The CDR3 protein is CASSQGAPGVRLGYEQYF. DNA for the CDR3: TGTGCCAGCAGCCAAGGGGCGCCGGGGGTACGCCTAGGCTACGAGCAGTACTTC.

This clonotype has just a few counts. CDR3 sequence: CSAELNNSPLHF. The CDR3 DNA reads as TGCAGTGCCGAGCTTAATAATTCACCCCTCCACTTT. This chain connects TRBV20-1 to TRBJ1-6; D remains unclear. The germline V gene has CDR1 DFQATT and CDR2 SNEGSKA (reference sequence). The CDR3 is 12 residues long. V lost 6 bases to trimming and J lost 5 bases, with 8 bases between them.

V and J are TRBV20-1 and TRBJ2-3; a possible D gene is TRBD2 (5 bases). Germline loops: CDR1 DFQATT, CDR2 SNEGSKA (reference sequence). V lost 5 bases and J 4 bases, leaving 10 bases between the germline ends. CDR3 length: 12 residues. The DNA for the CDR3 is TGCAGTGCTCCCCGGAGGTCAGATACGCAGTATTTT. Its protein is CSAPRRSDTQYF.

The chain uses TRBV20-1 and TRBJ2-3, with 7 bases aligning to TRBD1. With V trimmed by 6 bases and J by 0 bases, 9 bases remained unmatched. This CDR3 spans 15 amino acids. In germline, CDR1 is DFQATT, CDR2 SNEGSKA (reference sequence). CDR3 amino acids: CSAEDRVLSTDTQYF. The DNA of the CDR3 is TGCAGTGCAGAAGACAGGGTTCTGAGCACAGATACGCAGTATTTT.

The chain links TRBV12-3 or TRBV12-4 to TRBJ1-5; 8 bases agree with TRBD1. J lost 1 base, V lost 5 bases, and 7 bases had no gene match. This CDR3 spans 16 amino acids. CDR3 sequence reads: CASSLDRTGSNQPQHF. The DNA for the CDR3 is TGTGCCAGCAGTCTCGATAGGACAGGGAGCAATCAGCCCCAGCATTTT.

V gene TRBV29-1 combines with J gene TRBJ1-1; the match to TRBD1 covers 7 bases. The CDR3 sequence is 14 residues long. V was clipped by 3 bases and J by 3 bases; unmatched bases: 7. Germline V gene sequence: CDR1 SQVTM, CDR2 ANQGSEA. The CDR3 DNA reads as TGCAGCGTTGAGAGACAGGGAACGGACACTGAAGCTTTCTTT. Its protein is CSVERQGTDTEAFF.

This clonotype appeared a few times. The V gene is TRBV5-1, the J gene TRBJ2-7, with D maybe TRBD2 (5 bases). V lost 6 bases, J lost 2 bases, and 12 bases lay in between. CDR1 and CDR2 from the germline V gene are SGHRS and YFSETQ. This CDR3 is built from 13 residues. The chain's CDR3 is CASTLDSPYEQYF. CDR3 DNA: TGCGCCAGCACCCTGGACTCCCCCTACGAGCAGTACTTC.

The chain carries TRBV20-1 and TRBJ1-1; 7 bases fit TRBD1. The CDR3 extends over 15 amino acids. CDR1 and CDR2 from the germline V gene are DFQATT and SNEGSKA (reference sequence). With V trimmed by 0 bases and J by 4 bases, 8 bases remained unmatched. CDR3 sequence (DNA): TGCAGTGCTAGAGATAGGAGGACAGGATTCACTGAAGCTTTCTTT. This translates into CSARDRRTGFTEAFF.

This clonotype was picked up a small number of times. The chain joins TRBV11-1 to TRBJ2-4; D unresolved. V was shortened by 1 base and J by 3 bases, with 7 bases between the two germline ends. CDR1 is SGHAT, CDR2 FQDESV, per germline (reference sequence). The CDR3 consists of 14 residues. The CDR3 loop reads CASSLGKFKNIQYF. CDR3 sequence (DNA): TGTGCCAGCAGCTTAGGGAAATTCAAAAACATTCAGTACTTC.

This clonotype appeared a few times. The chain uses TRBV20-1 and TRBJ1-5, with D maybe TRBD1 (5 bases). The CDR3 covers 14 residues. Trimming took 2 bases from V and 2 from J, leaving 10 bases between them. Per the germline V gene, CDR1 is DFQATT and CDR2 is SNEGSKA (reference sequence). The CDR3 is CSARTWGGNQPQHF. The CDR3 coding sequence is TGCAGTGCTAGAACCTGGGGGGGCAATCAGCCCCAGCATTTT.

The V and J genes are TRBV20-1 and TRBJ1-5, with D hard to call. The CDR3 extends over 14 amino acids. The germline V gene encodes CDR1 DFQATT and CDR2 SNEGSKA (reference sequence). With 6 bases removed from V and 4 bases from J, the gap between germline ends came to 16 bases. The CDR3 DNA reads as TGCAGTGCCAACAACGTCGCGGGGAATCAGCCCCAGCATTTT. Protein sequence: CSANNVAGNQPQHF.

This chain uses TRBV5-1 with TRBJ2-1, with TRBD2 matching over 10 bases. This CDR3 is 17 amino acids long. Trimming cost V 0 bases and J 7 bases; bases outside gene matches: 10. Germline lookup yields CDR1 SGHRS and CDR2 YFSETQ. The CDR3 nucleotides are TGCGCCAGCAGCTTGGGTCCAAGCGGGGGGGCTTGGAATGAGCAGTTCTTC. It yields the protein CASSLGPSGGAWNEQFF.

The rearrangement uses TRBV20-1 and TRBJ2-3; 10 bases line up with TRBD2. Losses at the gene ends were 3 bases for V and 4 bases for J; bases not matched to a gene: 7. Germline assignment: CDR1 DFQATT and CDR2 SNEGSKA (reference sequence). This CDR3 has 15 residues. Here the CDR3 reads CSASISSGSSDTQYF. Written as DNA, the CDR3 is TGCAGTGCTAGTATCTCTAGCGGGAGTTCAGATACGCAGTATTTT.

This clonotype was recorded a few times. The chain recombines TRBV3-1 with TRBJ2-1; D is perhaps TRBD1 (6 bases). In germline, CDR1 is LGHDT, CDR2 YNNKEL (reference sequence). This CDR3 region has 14 residues. V lost 4 bases and J 6 bases, leaving 13 bases between the germline ends. Written as DNA, the CDR3 is TGTGCCAGCAGCCCAGGGGACCGACGCAATGAGCAGTTCTTC. This gives the protein CASSPGDRRNEQFF.

At least ten counts were recorded for this clonotype. The V and J genes are TRBV2 and TRBJ2-7, with D perhaps matching TRBD2 (6 bases). The germline V and J ends were trimmed by 7 bases and 2 bases, with 15 bases remaining between them. Germline CDR1 is SNHLY and CDR2 is FYNNEI. This CDR3 contains 14 residues. The CDR3 sequence is CASNPRRGPYEQYF. CDR3 sequence (DNA): TGTGCCAGCAACCCACGGAGGGGCCCCTACGAGCAGTACTTC.